The sequence of this TCR beta chain was determined in a study of blood T cell repertoires in COVID-19 (TCRdb year 2020). Study-level background: Samples covering the acute and convalescent phases of COVID-19 were provided by collaborators in the United States, Italy and Spain. The material from the prospective study consisted of cDNA or gDNA derived from T cells, B-cell-depleted T cells, or PBMCs. Subjects who had been exposed to COVID-19, were actively infected with it, or had recovered from it provided the deeply sampled blood TCRbeta repertoires that made up the dataset. The repertoires were made available in a free public database intended to serve as a resource for research on the immune response to SARS-CoV-2. The samples were drawn from two sources: the first 160 participants of the ongoing ImmuneRACE study, and 1,000 to 1,500 subjects contributed by 6 global collaborators. Sample metadata almost always included a de-identified subject ID, COVID-19 status, age in years and sex. Where available, HLA class I and class II types were taken from metadata supplied by the sample provider and were not determined by assay-based typing.

The germline V gene gives CDR1 as MNHEY and CDR2 as SVGAGI. The CDR3 measures 15 amino acids from cysteine to phenylalanine. The DNA shown is the 45-base CDR3, in frame from base 1. The germline ends are 15 bases apart after V is trimmed by 5 bases and J by 4 bases. Overall results and qualifications from the work: Clinical and demographic metadata were provided uncurated, with the amount varying by source and participant.

TCRbeta CDR3 regions were amplified from genomic DNA using the immunoSEQ Assay, a bias-controlled multiplex PCR. The authors processed their data as follows. The number of nucleated cells in each sample was estimated by amplification of reference gene primers within the assay. To quantify the absolute abundance of each unique TCRbeta CDR3 rearrangement, sequence reads were collapsed and filtered. Productive Simpson clonality was computed per sample as the square root of Simpson's diversity index over productive rearrangements. The immuneACCESS repertoire file appears here via TCRdb, limited to in-frame rearrangements. These files lack a portion of the clones; in checked studies, under half of the deficit traces to unresolved V genes, and the cause of the others is not known. The V and J calls and clone size come from that table; D and trimming were worked out from the DNA. The sample table records around 200,000 clones; around 87% of these occur just once. Together, the top ten hold 2.7% of the sample.

The collaborating institutions used their own protocols to collect whole blood in K2EDTA tubes. For TCRbeta analysis, collaborator samples were shipped as frozen whole blood, as isolated PBMCs, or as DNA extracted from either sample type. Turning to this clone: The antigen it binds to is not known. No base-level quality is on record; no much larger clone is a single base apart.

The source material was peripheral blood. The chain links TRBV6-5 with TRBJ1-3; the D gene cannot be resolved reliably. The receptor's source is a man between 40 and 49 years old with active or convalescent COVID-19. The DNA is as follows: TGTGCCAGCAGTCCCGTGAGGGCGCAGGGAAACACCATATATTTT. Its translation is CASSPVRAQGNTIYF.